These 21 T cell receptor beta chains share one sample of origin, sequenced in a study of blood T cell repertoires in COVID-19. The assay was immunoSEQ multiplex PCR, and TCRdb's table has in-frame clones only and misses some. The table has approximately 250,000 clones, approximately 90% seen once. The sample comprised PBMCs or T cells enriched from blood (not recorded which). All receptors derive from a woman aged 25 to 39 who had recovered from COVID-19.

The rearrangement joins TRBV7-2 to TRBJ1-4; 9 bases map to TRBD1. The CDR3 totals 14 residues. V dropped 2 bases and J dropped 6; count of bases not matched to a gene: 1. CDR1 is SGHTA, CDR2 FQGNSA, per germline. CDR3: CASSLRTGDEKLFF. The CDR3 nucleotides are TGTGCCAGCAGCTTAAGGACAGGGGATGAAAAACTGTTTTTT.

The chain has TRBV28 and TRBJ2-1, with TRBD2 identical over 13 bases. Germline CDR1 reads MDHEN; CDR2 reads SYDVKM. The CDR3 length is 15 residues. The trim removed 6 bases at V and 8 bases at J, leaving 7 bases unmatched. CDR3 sequence reads: CASRPGLAGVHEQFF. In DNA form, the CDR3 reads TGTGCCAGCAGGCCCGGACTAGCGGGAGTTCATGAGCAGTTCTTC.

In DNA, the CDR3 is TGCGCCAGCAGCTTGGACGGATTTCGAGGGGGCGAGCAGTACTTC. Translating gives CASSLDGFRGGEQYF. The chain uses TRBV5-1 and TRBJ2-7, with TRBD1 as a possible D gene (6 bases). CDR1 SGHRS and CDR2 YFSETQ come from the germline V gene. With 0 bases removed from V and 6 bases from J, the gap between germline ends came to 16 bases. CDR3 length equals 15 residues.

This rearrangement joins TRBV28 to TRBJ1-5; D gene unclear. CDR1 MDHEN and CDR2 SYDVKM come from the germline V gene. The CDR3 spans 11 residues. Trimming took off 6 bases at V and 4 bases at J, with 4 bases between the two ends. In DNA, the CDR3 is TGTGCCAGCAGCCTTAATCAGCCCCAGCATTTT. The encoded protein is CASSLNQPQHF.

This sequence joins TRBV7-8 and TRBJ1-6; 9 bases are shared with TRBD1. With V trimmed by 8 bases and J by 7 bases, 6 bases remained unmatched. This CDR3 has 14 amino acids. Germline V lookup: CDR1 SGHVS, CDR2 FQNEAQ. CDR3 amino acids: CASLQGAKNSPLHF. The CDR3 nucleotides read TGTGCCAGCCTACAGGGGGCTAAGAATTCACCCCTCCACTTT. Full variable domain (outside the CDR3, taken from reference TRBV7-8 and TRBJ1-6): GAGVSQSPRYKVAKRGQDVALRCDPISGHVSLFWYQQALGQGPEFLTYFQNEAQLDKSGLPSDRFFAERPEGSVSTLKIQRTQQEDSAVYLCASLQGAKNSPLHFGNGTRLTVT.

This sequence joins TRBV9 and TRBJ2-7; D possibly corresponds to TRBD2 (6 bases). Germline assignment: CDR1 SGDLS and CDR2 YYNGEE. The V and J ends lost 3 bases and 0 bases respectively, with 10 bases between them. CDR3 length: 14 amino acids. This CDR3 reads CASSEGGNSYEQYF. For the CDR3, the DNA is TGTGCCAGCAGCGAGGGCGGGAACTCCTACGAGCAGTACTTC. Full variable domain (missing parts from reference TRBV9 and TRBJ2-7): DSGVTQTPKHLITATGQRVTLRCSPRSGDLSVYWYQQSLDQGLQFLIQYYNGEERAKGNILERFSAQQFPDLHSELNLSSLELGDSALYFCASSEGGNSYEQYFGPGTRLTVT.

The chain carries TRBV2 and TRBJ1-1, with 7 bases identical to TRBD1. This CDR3 is built from 18 residues. J lost 0 bases, V lost 7 bases, and 17 bases had no gene match. Germline loops: CDR1 SNHLY, CDR2 FYNNEI. The CDR3 reads CASKVKWDRPLLNTEAFF. CDR3 nucleotides: TGTGCCAGCAAGGTAAAATGGGACAGACCCTTATTGAACACTGAAGCTTTCTTT.

V and J are TRBV2 and TRBJ1-5, with 7 bases lining up with TRBD1. This CDR3 is 15 amino acids long. Germline V gene lookup returns CDR1 SNHLY and CDR2 FYNNEI. The trim removed 4 bases at V and 6 bases at J, leaving 9 bases unmatched. CDR3 amino acids: CASSGTQGLGQPQHF. The CDR3 DNA reads TGTGCCAGCAGTGGAACACAGGGGTTGGGTCAGCCCCAGCATTTT.

V is TRBV6-2 or TRBV6-3 and J is TRBJ1-2; 7 bases agree with TRBD1. CDR1 and CDR2 (germline): MNHEY, SVGEGT. This CDR3 is 16 amino acids long. V was pared by 4 bases and J by 4 bases, with 12 bases of the junction left unmatched. CDR3 DNA sequence: TGTGCCAGCAGTTTCGACGACAGGGTCCAGAGCTATGGCTACACCTTC. Its translation is CASSFDDRVQSYGYTF.

The V call is TRBV5-1, the J call TRBJ1-4; 7 bases fit TRBD1. J gave up 3 bases and V 4 bases, and 3 bases lay outside the gene matches. This CDR3 has 14 residues. In germline, CDR1 is SGHRS, CDR2 YFSETQ. The CDR3 DNA follows: TGCGCCAGCAGCCTAGGGGGCTCTAATGAAAAACTGTTTTTT. Protein: CASSLGGSNEKLFF. Combining the CDR3 with reference TRBV5-1 and TRBJ1-4 gives the whole variable domain KAGVTQTPRYLIKTRGQQVTLSCSPISGHRSVSWYQQTPGQGLQFLFEYFSETQRNKGNFPGRFSGRQFSNSRSEMNVSTLELGDSALYLCASSLGGSNEKLFFGSGTQLSVL.

CDR3 amino acids: CASSPGTGANTEAFF. CDR3 in DNA: TGTGCCAGCTCACCTGGGACAGGAGCGAACACTGAAGCTTTCTTT. J is TRBJ1-1 and V is TRBV18, with 8 positions matching TRBD1. Germline V CDR1 and CDR2: KGHSH, LQKENI. The CDR3 is 15 residues long. With V trimmed by 3 bases and J by 1 base, 4 bases remained unmatched. Combining the CDR3 with reference TRBV18 and TRBJ1-1 gives the whole variable domain NAGVMQNPRHLVRRRGQEARLRCSPMKGHSHVYWYRQLPEEGLKFMVYLQKENIIDESGMPKERFSAEFPKEGPSILRIQQVVRGDSAAYFCASSPGTGANTEAFFGQGTRLTVV.

V usage is TRBV7-8 and J usage is TRBJ1-5, with TRBD1 matching over 8 bases. The J segment lost 4 bases and the V segment lost 7 bases, leaving 9 bases of the junction unmatched. From germline, CDR1 is SGHVS and CDR2 FQNEAQ. The CDR3 consists of 15 residues. The CDR3 nucleotides read TGTGCCAGCACCAAAAGCGGACAGGGTAATCAGCCCCAGCATTTT. Protein product: CASTKSGQGNQPQHF.

The genes are TRBV7-2 and TRBJ1-2; 9 positions agree with TRBD1. The CDR3 consists of 16 residues. The V gene end was trimmed by 0 bases and the J gene end by 8 bases; junction bases not matched to a gene: 10. Germline CDR1 SGHTA, CDR2 FQGNSA. The CDR3 DNA follows: TGTGCCAGCAGCTTAGCGGGTTCGGGACAGGGAGGCGGCTACACCTTC. Protein sequence: CASSLAGSGQGGGYTF.

V and J are TRBV19 and TRBJ1-2, with D possibly being TRBD1 (6 bases). Per germline, CDR1 LNHDA and CDR2 SQIVND (reference sequence). Trimming pared 6 bases from V and 2 bases from J, leaving 16 bases between. The CDR3 extends over 15 amino acids. In DNA form, the CDR3 reads TGTGCCAGTAGGAGGGGGTCCCAGGTCAACTATGGCTACACCTTC. Residues: CASRRGSQVNYGYTF. The full variable domain, with the rest looked up from reference TRBV19 and TRBJ1-2, is DGGITQSPKYLFRKEGQNVTLSCEQNLNHDAMYWYRQDPGQGLRLIYYSQIVNDFQKGDIAEGYSVSREKKESFPLTVTSAQKNPTAFYLCASRRGSQVNYGYTFGSGTRLTVV.

The chain joins TRBV7-3 to TRBJ2-7; 10 nucleotides match TRBD2. Germline CDR1 SGHTA, CDR2 FQGTGA. The CDR3 has 14 amino acids. The junction had 4 bases not matched to a gene; V was cut back by 6 bases and J by 2 bases. This chain's CDR3 is CASSQTSGAYEQYF. The CDR3 coding sequence is TGTGCCAGCAGTCAAACTAGCGGGGCCTACGAGCAGTACTTC.

This clone has more than one count but fewer than ten. The chain joins TRBV10-3 to TRBJ1-2; D call uncertain. Per germline, CDR1 ENHRY and CDR2 SYGVKD. The CDR3 runs 13 residues. V lost 10 bases to trimming and J lost 8 bases, with 20 bases between them. The CDR3 spells CASQSREPLGYTF. The CDR3 DNA reads TGTGCCAGCCAGAGCCGGGAGCCGTTGGGCTACACCTTC.

This clone was seen just once. The chain couples TRBV5-1 to TRBJ1-2; 8 bases are a match to TRBD1. V lost 7 bases, J lost 6 bases, and 8 bases stayed unmatched. The CDR3 has 13 amino acids. Germline assignment: CDR1 SGHRS and CDR2 YFSETQ. For the CDR3, the DNA is TGCGCCAGCCGGGAGACAGGGGATGATGGCTACACCTTC. This encodes CASRETGDDGYTF.

CDR3 sequence reads: CASSLAGANTQYF. CDR3 DNA: TGTGCCAGCAGCCTGGCGGGGGCAAATACGCAGTATTTT. The chain combines TRBV27 with TRBJ2-3, with D possibly matching TRBD2 (7 bases). The CDR3 is 13 residues long. Germline V gives CDR1 MNHEY, CDR2 SMNVEV (reference sequence). The V end was cut by 6 bases, the J end by 7 bases, with 14 bases between.

The CDR3 sequence is CASSRWTGAMNTEAFF. CDR3 bases: TGTGCCAGCAGTCGATGGACAGGGGCGATGAACACTGAAGCTTTCTTT. The rearrangement links TRBV28 to TRBJ1-1, with 9 bases identical to TRBD1. The CDR3 contains 16 residues. Germline CDR1 is MDHEN and CDR2 is SYDVKM. Trimming at V came to 5 bases and at J to 0 bases, leaving 7 bases not matched to a gene.

The rearrangement joins TRBV9 to TRBJ2-2, with TRBD2 identical over 8 bases. V trimming: 0 bases; J trimming: 5 bases; junction bases outside the gene matches: 0. The CDR3 has 14 amino acids. CDR1 is SGDLS, CDR2 YYNGEE, per germline. CDR3 protein: CASSVAGGTGELFF. CDR3 coding DNA: TGTGCCAGCAGCGTAGCGGGGGGGACCGGGGAGCTGTTTTTT.

The chain employs TRBV9 and TRBJ1-1, with TRBD1 identical over 7 bases. The CDR3 has 13 amino acids. CDR1 SGDLS and CDR2 YYNGEE come from the germline V gene. V was pared by 7 bases and J by 4 bases, with 7 bases of the junction left unmatched. The CDR3 loop reads CASGRQGGTEAFF. For the CDR3, the DNA is TGTGCCAGCGGAAGACAGGGAGGCACTGAAGCTTTCTTT. Filled out from reference TRBV9 and TRBJ1-1, the complete variable domain reads DSGVTQTPKHLITATGQRVTLRCSPRSGDLSVYWYQQSLDQGLQFLIQYYNGEERAKGNILERFSAQQFPDLHSELNLSSLELGDSALYFCASGRQGGTEAFFGQGTRLTVV.